The present TCR beta chain was sequenced within a study of blood T cell repertoires in COVID-19. The CDR3 covers 14 residues. Profiled with immunoSEQ multiplex PCR; TCRdb holds only in-frame clones, not every one. The sample records about 190,000 clones, approximately 84% being singletons. The chain combines TRBV21-1 with TRBJ2-1; TRBD2 is the table's D call, not checked against the DNA. TRBV21-1 is a known pseudogene. The TCR comes from a woman aged 70-85 years with active or convalescent COVID-19. The sample taken for sequencing was peripheral blood. The DNA of the CDR3 is TGTGCCAGCAGCGCCTCGCGCGGGGGCGGGGAGCAGTTCTTC. Residues: CASSASRGGGEQFF.